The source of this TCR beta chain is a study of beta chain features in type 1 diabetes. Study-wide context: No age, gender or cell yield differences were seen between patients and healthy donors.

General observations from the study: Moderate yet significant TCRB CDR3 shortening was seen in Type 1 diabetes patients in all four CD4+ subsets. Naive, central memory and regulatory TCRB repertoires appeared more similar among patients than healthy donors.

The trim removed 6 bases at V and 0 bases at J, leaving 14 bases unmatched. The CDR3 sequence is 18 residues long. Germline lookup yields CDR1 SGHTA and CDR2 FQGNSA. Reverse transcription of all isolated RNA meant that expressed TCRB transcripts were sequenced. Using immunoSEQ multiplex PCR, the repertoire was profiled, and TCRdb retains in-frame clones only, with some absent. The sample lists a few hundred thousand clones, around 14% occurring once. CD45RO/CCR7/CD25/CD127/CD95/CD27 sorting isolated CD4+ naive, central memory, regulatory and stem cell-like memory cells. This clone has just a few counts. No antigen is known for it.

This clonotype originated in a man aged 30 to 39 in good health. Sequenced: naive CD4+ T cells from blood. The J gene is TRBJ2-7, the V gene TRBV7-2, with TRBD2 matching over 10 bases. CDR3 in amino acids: CASSRSGSGGPNSYEQYF. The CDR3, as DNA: TGTGCCAGCAGTCGCAGTGGTAGCGGGGGGCCTAACTCCTACGAGCAGTACTTC.